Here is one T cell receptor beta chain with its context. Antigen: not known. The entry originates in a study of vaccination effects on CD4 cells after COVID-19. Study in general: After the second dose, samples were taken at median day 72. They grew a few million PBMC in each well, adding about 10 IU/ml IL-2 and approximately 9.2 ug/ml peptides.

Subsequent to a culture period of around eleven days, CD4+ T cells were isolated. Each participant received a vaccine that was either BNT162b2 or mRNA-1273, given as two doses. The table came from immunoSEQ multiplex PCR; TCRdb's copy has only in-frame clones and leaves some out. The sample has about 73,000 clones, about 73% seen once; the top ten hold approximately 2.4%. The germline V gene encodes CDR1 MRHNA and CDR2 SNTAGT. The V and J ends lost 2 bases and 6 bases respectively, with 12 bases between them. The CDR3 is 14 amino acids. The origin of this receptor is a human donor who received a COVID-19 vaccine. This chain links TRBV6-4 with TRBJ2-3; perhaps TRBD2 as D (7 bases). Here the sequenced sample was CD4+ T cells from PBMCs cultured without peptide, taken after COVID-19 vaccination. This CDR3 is CASSDGPGGDTQYF. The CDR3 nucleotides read TGTGCCAGCAGTGACGGGCCGGGGGGCGATACGCAGTATTTT.